Reported below is one TCR beta chain. Other DNA sequences in the sample encode the same CDR3. Naive CD8 isolation took CD45RO-negative cells positively selected for CCR7 and excluded terminally differentiated effector memory CD45RA+ cells. The study drew all its donors from Caucasian adults living in Nashville, Tennessee. The data were obtained in a study of shared clonotypes between healthy human individuals. TCRdb keeps only in-frame clones here, not all; method: immunoSEQ multiplex PCR. The sample has roughly 2,000,000 clones; around 95% are singletons. Trimming removed 4 bases at V and 2 bases at J, with 5 bases between. The CDR3 has 12 residues. Germline values: CDR1 SGHRS, CDR2 YFSETQ.

Sequencing was carried out using naive CD8+ T cells from PBMCs. This clonotype originated in a man aged 18 to 29 in good health. Some clones in this sample may be carry-over from other donors' samples. The chain uses TRBV5-1 and TRBJ2-3, with D unclear. Here the CDR3 reads CASSLNTDTQYF. In nucleotides, the CDR3 is TGCGCCAGCAGCCTGAACACAGATACGCAGTATTTT.